A selection of T cell receptor beta chains follows, all from one sample in a study of Tregs in tolerant kidney transplant recipients. The table came from immunoSEQ multiplex PCR; TCRdb's copy has only in-frame clones and leaves some out. The sample gives about 110,000 clones, 90% of which show up once; approximately 0.34% is in the top ten. This sample comprised CD4+ T cells from blood, obtained before the transplant. Every receptor here comes from a human donor who received a combined kidney and bone marrow transplant. The CDR3 runs from the conserved cysteine through the conserved F or W. The D gene is left open where the match is weak. Not every row has a clone size; where given, it reads once, few, many or a size class.

v_gene	abundance	j_gene	d_gene	CDR3aa	CDR3nt
TRBV15	.	TRBJ1-1	.	CATSRASQPRDTEAFF	TGTGCCACCAGCAGAGCCTCACAGCCCAGGGACACTGAAGCTTTCTTT
TRBV7-7	.	TRBJ1-2	.	CASTAGAGNYGYTF	TGTGCCAGCACCGCGGGGGCAGGTAACTATGGCTACACCTTC
TRBV11-2	.	TRBJ1-1	TRBD1	CASSLDRGTPSF	TGTGCCAGCAGCCTGGACAGGGGGACCCCTTCCTTT
TRBV4-1	.	TRBJ2-1	.	CASSQVPGDSYNEQFF	TGCGCCAGCAGCCAAGTTCCGGGTGACTCCTACAATGAGCAGTTCTTC
TRBV5-1	once	TRBJ2-1	.	CASSLVASVDNEQFF	TGCGCCAGCAGCTTGGTGGCTAGCGTTGACAATGAGCAGTTCTTC
TRBV19	.	TRBJ2-5	.	CASSIGREETQYF	TGTGCCAGTAGTATCGGCAGGGAAGAGACCCAGTACTTC
TRBV7-8	few	TRBJ2-7	TRBD2	CASSSRLAGELSYEQYF	TGTGCCAGCAGCTCAAGACTAGCGGGGGAACTCTCCTACGAGCAGTACTTC
TRBV6-5	once	TRBJ2-3	TRBD2	CASSPPGGYADTQYF	TGTGCCAGCAGCCCCCCCGGGGGGTATGCAGATACGCAGTATTTT
TRBV10-3	.	TRBJ1-1	.	CAISESLAMNTEAFF	TGTGCCATCAGTGAGTCGCTGGCCATGAACACTGAAGCTTTCTTT
TRBV7-2	once	TRBJ2-1	.	CASSSWAGYNEQFF	TGTGCCAGCAGCTCCTGGGCCGGATACAATGAGCAGTTCTTC
TRBV18	.	TRBJ2-5	TRBD2	CASSEGLVQETQYF	TGTGCCAGCTCAGAGGGACTAGTTCAAGAGACCCAGTACTTC
TRBV28	.	TRBJ1-3	.	CASSLGGATGNTIYF	TGTGCCAGCAGCTTAGGGGGGGCTACTGGAAACACCATATATTTT
TRBV28	.	TRBJ1-3	.	CASSTQQGFGNTIYF	TGTGCCAGCAGTACCCAACAGGGCTTTGGAAACACCATATATTTT
TRBV7-2	.	TRBJ1-2	.	CASSLDRGPGYTF	TGTGCCAGCAGCTTAGATCGGGGTCCTGGCTACACCTTC
TRBV5-1	.	TRBJ2-1	TRBD2	CASSQHSGSGSEQFF	TGCGCCAGCAGCCAACATAGCGGGAGCGGGAGTGAGCAGTTCTTC
TRBV19	.	TRBJ2-6	.	CASRMGGANVLTF	TGTGCCAGCAGGATGGGTGGGGCCAACGTCCTGACTTTC
TRBV6-4	.	TRBJ2-3	.	CASSPFRWADTQYF	TGTGCCAGCAGTCCTTTCCGTTGGGCGGATACGCAGTATTTT
TRBV19	few	TRBJ2-7	TRBD2	CASRVAGTAYEQYF	TGTGCCAGTAGGGTAGCGGGAACAGCCTACGAGCAGTACTTC
TRBV5-1	.	TRBJ2-5	.	CASSSSWGSQETQYF	TGCGCCAGCAGCAGTTCCTGGGGCAGCCAAGAGACCCAGTACTTC
TRBV6-5	.	TRBJ2-5	.	CASSYSPGAVGYF	TGTGCCAGCAGTTACTCGCCAGGGGCCGTCGGGTACTTC
TRBV6-5	once	TRBJ1-2	TRBD1	CASSDRGGYGYTF	TGTGCCAGCAGTGACAGGGGCGGGTATGGCTACACCTTC
TRBV5-6	.	TRBJ2-1	.	CASSLEIWAGRGTYNEQFF	TGTGCCAGCAGCTTGGAGATCTGGGCGGGCAGGGGCACCTACAATGAGCAGTTCTTC
TRBV19	.	TRBJ1-2	.	CASSISFQQGGYGYTF	TGTGCCAGTAGTATAAGCTTTCAACAGGGTGGCTATGGCTACACCTTC
TRBV7-6	once	TRBJ2-2	.	CASSLVPRLVRGGELFF	TGTGCCAGCAGCTTAGTCCCCAGACTAGTGAGGGGCGGGGAGCTGTTTTTT
TRBV5-6	.	TRBJ2-7	.	CASSFMAGRTYEQYF	TGTGCCAGCAGCTTCATGGCGGGGCGGACCTACGAGCAGTACTTC
TRBV5-4	once	TRBJ1-4	.	CASSLAGGYNEKLFF	TGTGCCAGCAGCTTGGCCGGCGGTTATAATGAAAAACTGTTTTTT
TRBV12-5	.	TRBJ2-5	.	CASGLVLGVREETQYF	TGTGCTAGTGGTTTGGTCCTAGGGGTCCGGGAAGAGACCCAGTACTTC
TRBV28	.	TRBJ1-2	.	CASSKMSRVDSGYTF	TGTGCCAGCAGTAAGATGTCCAGGGTGGATAGCGGCTACACCTTC
TRBV5-6	.	TRBJ1-2	.	CASSLLDRDGYTF	TGTGCCAGCAGCCTACTTGACAGAGATGGCTACACCTTC
TRBV19	.	TRBJ2-7	.	CASSIGRSGDEQYF	TGTGCCAGTAGTATAGGCCGGTCGGGGGACGAGCAGTACTTC
TRBV19	once	TRBJ1-4	.	CASSPGPEKLFF	TGTGCCAGTAGTCCAGGGCCTGAAAAACTGTTTTTT
TRBV6-1	.	TRBJ1-5	TRBD1	CASSEGWTGKQPQHF	TGTGCCAGCAGTGAAGGATGGACAGGGAAACAGCCCCAGCATTTT
TRBV2	.	TRBJ1-4	TRBD1	CASGTGGAKEKLFF	TGTGCCAGCGGTACAGGGGGCGCAAAGGAAAAACTGTTTTTT
TRBV5-4	.	TRBJ1-3	.	CASSLGSGSGNTIYF	TGTGCCAGCAGCTTGGGGTCCGGCTCTGGAAACACCATATATTTT
TRBV19	.	TRBJ2-5	TRBD1	CASRDWTGGTGGTQYF	TGTGCCAGTAGAGACTGGACAGGGGGCACCGGCGGGACCCAGTACTTC
TRBV7-2	.	TRBJ1-3	.	CASSQGRAGNTIYF	TGTGCCAGCAGCCAGGGGAGGGCTGGAAACACCATATATTTT
TRBV6-5	once	TRBJ1-2	.	CASGYEGGLSYTF	TGTGCCAGCGGATACGAGGGGGGGCTAAGCTACACCTTC
TRBV6-1	.	TRBJ2-3	.	CASRSTGYSTDTQYF	TGTGCCAGCAGGTCCACAGGGTACAGCACAGATACGCAGTATTTT
TRBV5-5	.	TRBJ1-1	.	CASSPTGDTEAFF	TGTGCCAGCAGCCCTACAGGAGACACTGAAGCTTTCTTT
TRBV29-1	once	TRBJ2-3	.	CSVEGVGAGTDTQYF	TGCAGCGTTGAAGGGGTTGGGGCCGGGACAGATACGCAGTATTTT
TRBV5-1	.	TRBJ2-2	.	CASDGDGRPGELFF	TGCGCCAGCGACGGGGACGGGAGACCCGGGGAGCTGTTTTTT
TRBV27	.	TRBJ2-3	.	CASSFQGTDTQYF	TGTGCCAGCAGTTTCCAGGGAACAGATACGCAGTATTTT
TRBV21-1	once	TRBJ2-7	.	CASRGRAGRPSYEQYF	TGTGCCAGCAGGGGGAGGGCGGGCAGACCCTCCTACGAGCAGTACTTC
TRBV19	once	TRBJ1-6	.	CASSISGTHSPLHF	TGTGCCAGTAGTATTTCCGGGACTCATTCACCCCTCCACTTT
TRBV29-1	.	TRBJ2-5	.	CSVPGFAGQETQYF	TGCAGCGTCCCCGGATTTGCGGGGCAAGAGACCCAGTACTTC
TRBV5-6	.	TRBJ2-7	TRBD1	CASSLVDREIPEQYF	TGTGCCAGCAGCTTGGTCGACAGGGAAATCCCCGAGCAGTACTTC
TRBV7-2	.	TRBJ2-7	.	CASRKRGYEQYF	TGTGCCAGCAGAAAAAGGGGTTACGAGCAGTACTTC
TRBV9	.	TRBJ1-1	.	CASSVQGSNTEAFF	TGTGCCAGCAGCGTACAGGGATCCAACACTGAAGCTTTCTTT
TRBV5-6	.	TRBJ1-6	.	CASSFGGRNSPLHF	TGTGCCAGCAGCTTTGGGGGGAGGAATTCACCCCTCCACTTT
TRBV15	.	TRBJ2-2	.	CATSREASVTGELFF	TGTGCCACCAGCAGAGAGGCCAGCGTCACCGGGGAGCTGTTTTTT
TRBV15	.	TRBJ2-7	.	CATSRPRYEQYF	TGTGCCACCAGCAGACCGAGGTACGAGCAGTACTTC